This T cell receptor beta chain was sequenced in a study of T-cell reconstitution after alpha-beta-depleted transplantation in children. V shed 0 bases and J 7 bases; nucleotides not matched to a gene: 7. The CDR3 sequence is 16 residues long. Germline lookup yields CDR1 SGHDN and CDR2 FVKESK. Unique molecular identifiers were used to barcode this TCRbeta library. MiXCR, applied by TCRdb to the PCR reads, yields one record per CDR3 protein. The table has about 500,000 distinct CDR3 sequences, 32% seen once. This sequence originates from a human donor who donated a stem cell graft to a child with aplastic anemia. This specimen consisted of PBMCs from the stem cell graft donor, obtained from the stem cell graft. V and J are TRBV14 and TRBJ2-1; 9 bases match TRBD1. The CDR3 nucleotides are TGTGCCAGCAGCCAAGATCCAGGGACAGGGTTGAATGAGCAGTTCTTC. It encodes CASSQDPGTGLNEQFF.